This is a list of T cell receptor beta chains from one sample in a study of blood T cell repertoires in COVID-19. Sequencing was performed with immunoSEQ multiplex PCR; in TCRdb, only in-frame clones are kept and a portion is missing. Of hundreds of thousands of clones in the sample, 87% were seen once. The source material was peripheral blood. These TCRs come from a woman between 45 and 65 years old who had recovered from COVID-19. Both conserved end residues are part of each CDR3. The D gene is left open where the match is weak. Not all rows give a size; the values are once, few, many and, for expanded clones, a class.

clone_size | d_call | j_call | v_call | cdr3_nt | cdr3_aa
. | . | TRBJ1-1 | TRBV15 | TGTGCCACCAGCAGAGAAGGAGAGAACACTGAAGCTTTCTTT | CATSREGENTEAFF
. | TRBD2 | TRBJ2-7 | TRBV5-5 | TGTGCCAGCAGCTTCTTTTCCCCTGGGACTAGCGTTTCCTACGAGCAGTACTTC | CASSFFSPGTSVSYEQYF
. | TRBD2 | TRBJ2-6 | TRBV28 | TGTGCCAGCAGTTCGATCGGTGCGGGAGGGCCGTACGGGGCCAACGTCCTGACTTTC | CASSSIGAGGPYGANVLTF
. | . | TRBJ1-1 | TRBV20-1 | TGCAGTGCTAGTACAAGCACTGAAGCTTTCTTT | CSASTSTEAFF
. | TRBD1 | TRBJ2-7 | TRBV25-1 | TGTGCCAGCACACGGGGACAGGGGAGCCACGAGCAGTACTTC | CASTRGQGSHEQYF
. | . | TRBJ1-2 | TRBV12-3/TRBV12-4 | TGTGCCAGCAGTTTCCCGGGTAACTATGGCTACACCTTC | CASSFPGNYGYTF
. | . | TRBJ1-6 | TRBV27 | TGTGCCAGCAGTTCTAGCGCTGGGAATTCACCCCTCCACTTT | CASSSSAGNSPLHF
. | TRBD1 | TRBJ2-2 | TRBV19 | TGTGCCAGTAGCTCCTTGACAGGGATCACCGGGGAGCTGTTTTTT | CASSSLTGITGELFF
once | . | TRBJ1-2 | TRBV30 | TGTGCCTGGCTGGATAGAAACAGGGTTGGGAACTATGGCTACACCTTC | CAWLDRNRVGNYGYTF
. | TRBD1 | TRBJ2-7 | TRBV18 | TGTGCCAGCTCACCAGACAGGGGGTACGGCGAGCAGTACTTC | CASSPDRGYGEQYF
. | . | TRBJ1-3 | TRBV19 | TGTGCCAGTAGTGACCCAACAGGCTTCGGAAACACCATATATTTT | CASSDPTGFGNTIYF
. | TRBD2 | TRBJ2-7 | TRBV9 | TGTGCCAGCAGCGTAGGGCTAGCGGGCTACGAGCAGTACTTC | CASSVGLAGYEQYF
once | . | TRBJ1-1 | TRBV5-1 | TGCGCCAGCAGCTGGGGCCCCCCGAACACTGAAGCTTTCTTT | CASSWGPPNTEAFF
once | . | TRBJ2-1 | TRBV7-2 | TGTGCCAGCAGACCTAGTCCGGGACTTTCGGGGGTCTTGGGGTTCTTC | CASRPSPGLSGVLGFF
. | . | TRBJ1-5 | TRBV7-2 | TGTGCCAGCAGCTTTGACACCGGAGGAAATCAGCCCCAGCATTTT | CASSFDTGGNQPQHF
. | TRBD1 | TRBJ1-1 | TRBV24-1 | TGTGCCACCAGTGGGACAGGGGTATCTGAAGCTTTCTTT | CATSGTGVSEAFF
. | TRBD2 | TRBJ2-3 | TRBV5-4 | TGTGCCAGCAGCCAAACCGGGGGGGGAGTGACAGATACGCAGTATTTT | CASSQTGGGVTDTQYF
. | TRBD1 | TRBJ1-2 | TRBV9 | TGTGCCAGCAGCAAACGACAGGGGAGCTATGGCTACACCTTC | CASSKRQGSYGYTF
. | . | TRBJ2-1 | TRBV7-9 | TGTGCCAGCAGCCGCGGGCGTGGAAGCTACAATGAGCAGTTCTTC | CASSRGRGSYNEQFF
. | TRBD1 | TRBJ1-6 | TRBV27 | TGTGCCAGCAGTTTAGTGGACAGGGTCTCACCCCTCCACTTT | CASSLVDRVSPLHF
. | TRBD1 | TRBJ2-5 | TRBV7-2 | TGTGCCAGCAAAGGGACAGGGGTTTGGGAGACCCAGTACTTC | CASKGTGVWETQYF
. | TRBD2 | TRBJ2-4 | TRBV5-1 | TGCGCCAGCAGCTTGTACGCTAGCGGGAGCATTCAGTACTTC | CASSLYASGSIQYF
once | . | TRBJ2-7 | TRBV7-3 | TGTGCCAGCAGCTTATATGGCAGGCCTACCTACGAGCAGTACTTC | CASSLYGRPTYEQYF
once | TRBD2 | TRBJ2-4 | TRBV30 | TGTGCCTGGGCTACTAGCGGTTCCGGGAACATTCAGTACTTC | CAWATSGSGNIQYF
. | . | TRBJ1-2 | TRBV4-1 | TGCGCCAGCAGCCAAGATGACCGGGGGTTCTATGGCTACACCTTC | CASSQDDRGFYGYTF
. | TRBD1 | TRBJ1-1 | TRBV30 | TGTGCCTGGAGTGTATGGGCAGGGGGTGAAGCTTTCTTT | CAWSVWAGGEAFF
. | . | TRBJ2-6 | TRBV5-6 | TGTGCCAGCAGCTTAAGGTTGGGGGCGCGAATTTCCGGGGCCAACGTCCTGACTTTC | CASSLRLGARISGANVLTF